This TCR beta chain was identified in a study of identical twins. One entry per CDR3 protein, called by TCRdb with MiXCR from the 5' RACE reads. The profile shows 250,000 to 350,000 distinct CDR3 sequences, around 8.8% of them singletons. Healthy Caucasian individuals made up all the donors. Study-wide results and caveats: The study drew conclusions from cross-sectional statistical analysis, not from following the same donors. Out-of-frame alpha sequences shared by twins showed excess low generation probability.

This clonotype was found many times. Its antigen is unknown. These sequences were also reported in another study, on yellow fever vaccine responses in identical twins. According to that study: On the reported evidence, twins' vaccine T cell responses seemed partly convergent and partly personalized.

The source material was memory (CD45RO+) T cells sorted from blood. The TCR was taken from a woman younger than 35 in good health.

Here the CDR3 DNA reads TGCGCCAGCAGCCAAGAGGGGTGGTCTAACTATGGCTACACCTTC. It is translated as CASSQEGWSNYGYTF. The rearrangement uses TRBV4-1 and TRBJ1-2; no definite D call. The CDR3 is made up of 15 amino acids. The V and J ends lost 0 bases and 0 bases respectively, with 8 bases between them. Germline loops: CDR1 MGHRA, CDR2 YSYEKL.